A single sample is the source of the 15 T cell receptor beta chains below, sequenced in a study of shared clonotypes between healthy human individuals. Profiling relied on immunoSEQ multiplex PCR, and the TCRdb table lists in-frame clones only, not all of them. The table includes over 950,000 clones, 60% to 85% detected once. Material for sequencing was memory CD4+ T cells from PBMCs. The subset denotes: CD45RA-negative fraction. The source is a man between 18 and 29 years old in good health. Some clones in this sample may be carry-over from other donors' samples.

Regarding this clone: A read error may be the cause here, since a much bigger clone is one base away. Additional DNA sequences in this sample encode the identical CDR3. V usage is TRBV30 and J usage is TRBJ1-5; D uncertain. With 3 bases removed from V and 3 bases from J, the gap between germline ends came to 15 bases. Germline CDR1 and CDR2: GTSNPN and SVGIG (reference sequence). This CDR3 is built from 15 residues. CDR3 bases: TGTGCCTGGAGCGCACTTCTGGGATCCAATCAGCCCCAGCATTTT. Its translation: CAWSALLGSNQPQHF.

The CDR3 DNA reads TGCGCCAGCAGATTGAGGAAGGGACAGGGAAGTCAGCCCCAGCATTTT. Translating it yields CASRLRKGQGSQPQHF. The chain couples TRBV4-3 to TRBJ1-5; TRBD1 matches at 9 bases. There are 16 residues in the CDR3. The trim removed 6 bases at V and 6 bases at J, leaving 12 bases unmatched. The germline V gene has CDR1 LGHNA and CDR2 YSLEER.

The chain employs TRBV28 and TRBJ2-7; 7 nucleotides match TRBD1. Germline V gene sequence: CDR1 MDHEN, CDR2 SYDVKM. Unmatched junction bases numbered 9, after V lost 5 bases and J lost 2 bases. CDR3 length equals 15 residues. This CDR3 is CASSPPGQRTYEQYF. The CDR3 DNA sequence: TGTGCCAGCAGTCCGCCGGGACAGAGAACCTACGAGCAGTACTTC.

On this clone: A much larger clone lies a single base off, so this may be a read error. The genes are TRBV5-1 and TRBJ2-3, with 8 bases aligning to TRBD2. Germline V gene sequence: CDR1 SGHRS, CDR2 YFSETQ. V dropped 0 bases and J dropped 4; count of bases not matched to a gene: 1. The CDR3 covers 14 residues. CDR3 DNA: TGCGCCAGCAGCTTGGGGACTAGCCCAGATACGCAGTATTTT. Residues: CASSLGTSPDTQYF.

CDR3 sequence (DNA): TGTGCAAGTCGCTTAGGCCAGGGAGTATTAGCCTATGGCTACACCTTC. Protein: CASRLGQGVLAYGYTF. The genes are TRBV12-2 and TRBJ1-2. TRBV12-2 is assigned pseudogene status. The CDR3 loop spans 16 amino acids.

On this clone: Its ends do not fully match the called genes, so a read error is possible. The V and J genes are TRBV6-1 and TRBJ2-7, with 12 bases that match TRBD1. Germline V lookup: CDR1 MNHNS, CDR2 SASEGT. The CDR3 totals 15 residues. CDR3 region: CASRGTGGASSEQYF. The CDR3 DNA follows: TGTGCCAGCAGGGGGACAGGGGGCGCGTCCTCCGAGCAGTACTTC.

The chain links TRBV28 to TRBJ2-7, with D hard to call. CDR1 is MDHEN, CDR2 SYDVKM, per germline. The CDR3 runs 12 residues. V lost 6 bases and J lost 3, with 9 bases in between. The CDR3 DNA sequence: TGTGCCAGCAGCCCCATCCTCTACGAGCAGTACTTC. Amino acid sequence: CASSPILYEQYF.

V is TRBV5-1 and J is TRBJ1-1, with D perhaps TRBD1 (6 bases). V was shortened by 3 bases and J by 7 bases, with 16 bases between the two germline ends. Germline CDR1 SGHRS, CDR2 YFSETQ. This CDR3 contains 14 residues. CDR3 in DNA: TGCGCCAGCAGCTGGGGGGGAGACAGGATTGAAGCTTTCTTT. Translating it yields CASSWGGDRIEAFF. The variable domain in full, completed from reference TRBV5-1 and TRBJ1-1, reads KAGVTQTPRYLIKTRGQQVTLSCSPISGHRSVSWYQQTPGQGLQFLFEYFSETQRNKGNFPGRFSGRQFSNSRSEMNVSTLELGDSALYLCASSWGGDRIEAFFGQGTRLTVV.

This clone was found a few times. V gene TRBV5-1 combines with J gene TRBJ2-1; the match to TRBD2 covers 13 bases. Unmatched junction bases numbered 6, after V lost 4 bases and J lost 5 bases. Germline CDR1 is SGHRS and CDR2 is YFSETQ. The CDR3 totals 16 residues. The CDR3 DNA reads TGCGCCAGCAGCCAACTAGCGGGAGGGGTTGACAATGAGCAGTTCTTC. Translated: CASSQLAGGVDNEQFF.

With regard to this clone: Compared with germline, one end of the junction differs, possibly owing to a read error. The genes are TRBV28 and TRBJ2-7; 11 bases agree with TRBD2. Germline assignment: CDR1 MDHEN and CDR2 SYDVKM. The CDR3 has 17 amino acids. DNA for the CDR3: TGTGCCAGCAGTTTAGATTTTGTAGCGGGAGGGCGCTACGAGCCGTACTTC. The encoded protein is CASSLDFVAGGRYEPYF.

The rearrangement joins TRBV28 to TRBJ2-2, with 7 bases identical to TRBD2. Germline V lookup: CDR1 MDHEN, CDR2 SYDVKM. This CDR3 has 16 amino acids. The junction had 12 bases not matched to a gene; V was cut back by 6 bases and J by 5 bases. The chain's CDR3 is CASSPSGALGTGELFF. For the CDR3, the DNA is TGTGCCAGCAGCCCTAGCGGAGCCCTGGGGACCGGGGAGCTGTTTTTT.

As to this clone: A much larger clonotype is one base distant, so this may be a read error. The V call is TRBV30, the J call TRBJ2-5; TRBD2 is a possible D gene (6 bases). This CDR3 spans 17 amino acids. Trimming stripped 0 bases from V and 7 bases from J, with 24 bases between. Germline assignment: CDR1 GTSNPN and CDR2 SVGIG (reference sequence). CDR3 sequence: CAWSVFGGASVRGTQYF. CDR3 DNA sequence: TGTGCCTGGAGTGTATTTGGCGGGGCAAGCGTGAGGGGGACCCAGTACTTC.

This chain links TRBV2 with TRBJ1-2; 9 nucleotides match TRBD1. Trimming at V came to 3 bases and at J to 5 bases, leaving 10 bases not matched to a gene. Looked up from germline, CDR1 is SNHLY and CDR2 is FYNNEI. CDR3 size: 16 residues. This CDR3 reads CASSENRDRVWYGYTF. The CDR3 DNA reads as TGTGCCAGCAGTGAGAACCGGGACAGGGTTTGGTATGGCTACACCTTC.

As DNA, the CDR3 is TGTGCCAGCAGCTTACAGGGGGGCACAGATACGCAGTATTTT. Translation gives CASSLQGGTDTQYF. The chain links TRBV11-2 to TRBJ2-3, with 7 bases fitting TRBD1. The CDR3 extends over 14 amino acids. The V segment lost 2 bases and the J segment 1 base; nucleotides outside the gene matches: 0. From germline, CDR1 is SGHAT and CDR2 FQNNGV.

This chain joins TRBV7-2 and TRBJ2-7; 9 bases agree with TRBD2. This CDR3 spans 15 amino acids. Trimming took 5 bases from V and 0 from J; bases not matched to a gene: 5. The V gene's germline CDR1 is SGHTA and CDR2 FQGNSA. The CDR3 nucleotides are TGTGCCAGCAGCACAACTAGCGGGCCCTCCTACGAGCAGTACTTC. Protein sequence: CASSTTSGPSYEQYF.